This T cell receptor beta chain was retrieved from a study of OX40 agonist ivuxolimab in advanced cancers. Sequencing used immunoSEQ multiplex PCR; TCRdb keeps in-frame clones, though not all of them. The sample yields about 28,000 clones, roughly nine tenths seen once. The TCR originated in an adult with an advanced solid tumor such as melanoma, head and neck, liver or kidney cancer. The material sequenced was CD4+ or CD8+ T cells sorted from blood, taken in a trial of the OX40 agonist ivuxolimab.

The CDR3 here is CASSLAAGSDYEQYF. CDR3 bases: TGTGCCAGCAGCTTAGCGGCAGGTAGTGATTACGAGCAGTACTTC. This chain links TRBV7-6 with TRBJ2-7; D unclear. Germline V gene sequence: CDR1 SGHVS, CDR2 FNYEAQ. The V gene lost 0 bases and the J gene lost 4 bases, with 13 bases spanning the gap. The CDR3 loop spans 15 amino acids.